The entry below gives a single T cell receptor (beta chain) sequence along with its context. Antigen: not known. The data belong to a study of brain metastases from non-small cell lung cancer. Whole-study results and caveats: In about 60% of brain metastases, T-cell clones were expanded compared with matched primary tumors. Fewer infiltrating T cells were found in brain metastases than primaries. Brain metastases shared most TCR repertoire with primaries, with sparse T cells.

The V gene's germline CDR1 is MNHEY and CDR2 SVGAGI. CDR3 length equals 15 residues. Unmatched junction bases numbered 7, after V lost 6 bases and J lost 0 bases. The protocol was immunoSEQ multiplex PCR, while the TCRdb copy is restricted to in-frame clones and leaves out a portion. Of fewer than 2,500 clones in the sample, roughly nine tenths are singletons; the top ten hold 3% to 4%. This chain connects TRBV6-5 to TRBJ2-7, with 8 positions matching TRBD1. The receptor's source is a donor aged 40 or older with non-small cell lung cancer. Sequencing input: primary lung tumor tissue. CDR3 protein: CASRPQGAVSYEQYF. CDR3 DNA sequence: TGTGCCAGCAGACCTCAGGGGGCGGTCTCCTACGAGCAGTACTTC.